This entry lists 27 T cell receptor beta chains sequenced from one sample in a study of blood T cell repertoires in COVID-19. Profiled with immunoSEQ multiplex PCR; TCRdb holds only in-frame clones, not every one. This table has 30,000 to 40,000 clones, 85% to 90% appearing once. Sequencing was performed on peripheral blood. The receptors were gathered from a man in his 70s with active COVID-19.

This chain uses TRBV15 with TRBJ1-3, with D maybe TRBD1 (6 bases). V dropped 6 bases and J dropped 4 bases, with 16 bases sitting between them. CDR1 LNHNV and CDR2 YYDKDF come from the germline V gene (reference sequence). The CDR3 has 15 amino acids. The CDR3 region is CATRGGQPPGNTIYF. The CDR3 DNA sequence: TGTGCCACCAGGGGTGGACAGCCACCCGGAAACACCATATATTTT.

The chain uses TRBV12-3 or TRBV12-4 and TRBJ1-5; D unclear. Trimming took off 0 bases at V and 4 bases at J, with 4 bases between the two ends. The CDR3 has 13 residues. The CDR3, as DNA: TGTGCCAGCAGTTTAGCTTCTAATCAGCCCCAGCATTTT. Protein: CASSLASNQPQHF.

J is TRBJ1-6 and V is TRBV28; D ambiguous. The CDR3 has 13 amino acids. V shed 4 bases and J shed 5 bases, with 6 bases lying between them. Germline V gene data show CDR1 as MDHEN and CDR2 as SYDVKM. The CDR3 DNA follows: TGTGCCAGCAGTTACGGGAATAATTCACCCCTCCACTTT. Translating gives CASSYGNNSPLHF. Combining the CDR3 with reference TRBV28 and TRBJ1-6 gives the whole variable domain DVKVTQSSRYLVKRTGEKVFLECVQDMDHENMFWYRQDPGLGLRLIYFSYDVKMKEKGDIPEGYSVSREKKERFSLILESASTNQTSMYLCASSYGNNSPLHFGNGTRLTVT.

This sequence joins TRBV28 and TRBJ2-7; D is uncertain. The CDR3 totals 11 residues. CDR1 and CDR2 from the germline V gene are MDHEN and SYDVKM. The germline V and J ends were trimmed by 2 bases and 7 bases, with 6 bases remaining between them. The CDR3 region is CASSLAWEQYF. In nucleotides, the CDR3 is TGTGCCAGCAGTTTAGCGTGGGAGCAGTACTTC.

The rearrangement links TRBV19 to TRBJ1-2; a weak D match, TRBD1 (5 bases). V shed 1 base and J shed 3 bases, with 12 bases lying between them. Per the germline V gene, CDR1 is LNHDA and CDR2 is SQIVND (reference sequence). The CDR3 extends over 15 amino acids. CDR3 amino acids: CASSIGSGGDYGYTF. Here the CDR3 DNA reads TGTGCCAGTAGTATAGGCTCGGGGGGTGACTATGGCTACACCTTC. The full variable domain, with the rest looked up from reference TRBV19 and TRBJ1-2, is DGGITQSPKYLFRKEGQNVTLSCEQNLNHDAMYWYRQDPGQGLRLIYYSQIVNDFQKGDIAEGYSVSREKKESFPLTVTSAQKNPTAFYLCASSIGSGGDYGYTFGSGTRLTVV.

The gene calls are TRBV11-2 and TRBJ2-1, with 8 bases lining up with TRBD2. Trimming removed 2 bases from V and 5 bases from J; junction bases left unmatched: 5. CDR1 and CDR2 (germline): SGHAT, FQNNGV. This CDR3 is 15 amino acids long. In DNA form, the CDR3 reads TGTGCCAGCAGCTTATTGGGCGGGAGGAACAATGAGCAGTTCTTC. This translates into CASSLLGGRNNEQFF.

This chain joins TRBV12-3 or TRBV12-4 and TRBJ2-5, with D possibly being TRBD2 (6 bases). The CDR3 loop spans 13 amino acids. The V and J ends lost 6 bases and 4 bases respectively, with 12 bases between them. The CDR3 here is CASSWRAGETQYF. DNA for the CDR3: TGTGCCAGCAGCTGGAGGGCCGGAGAGACCCAGTACTTC.

The chain has TRBV4-3 and TRBJ2-1; the D gene is possibly TRBD1 (6 bases). Trimming shortened V by 4 bases and J by 4 bases, and 17 bases separated the two germline ends. Germline V CDR1 and CDR2: LGHNA, YSLEER. The CDR3 length is 16 residues. CDR3 loop: CASSLTWGLAYNEQFF. CDR3 nucleotide sequence: TGCGCCAGCAGCCTAACGTGGGGGCTAGCATACAATGAGCAGTTCTTC.

The chain couples TRBV28 to TRBJ2-2, with 8 nucleotides matching TRBD1. CDR1 MDHEN and CDR2 SYDVKM come from the germline V gene. V shed 7 bases and J 6 bases; nucleotides not matched to a gene: 4. The CDR3 covers 13 residues. The CDR3 protein is CASTQGASGELFF. The CDR3, as DNA: TGTGCCAGCACCCAGGGGGCTTCCGGGGAGCTGTTTTTT.

The chain carries TRBV18 and TRBJ2-7; D is perhaps TRBD1 (6 bases). The V gene's germline CDR1 is KGHSH and CDR2 LQKENI. V was pared by 3 bases and J by 6 bases, with 21 bases between. This CDR3 spans 16 amino acids. CDR3 amino acids: CASSPLTGTQDAEQYF. CDR3 nucleotides: TGTGCCAGCTCACCTCTAACCGGGACACAGGACGCCGAGCAGTACTTC.

This chain connects TRBV30 to TRBJ2-2, with 9 bases aligning to TRBD2. V shed 0 bases and J 4 bases; nucleotides not matched to a gene: 15. The germline CDR1 and CDR2 sequences are GTSNPN and SVGIG (reference sequence). The CDR3 totals 19 residues. CDR3 region: CAWSVLRTFSGSGTGELFF. The CDR3 DNA reads as TGTGCCTGGAGTGTACTTCGGACGTTTAGCGGGAGTGGCACCGGGGAGCTGTTTTTT.

J is TRBJ2-7 and V is TRBV19; maybe TRBD1 (7 bases). The CDR3 loop spans 14 amino acids. The V gene lost 3 bases and the J gene lost 4 bases, with 13 bases spanning the gap. CDR1 LNHDA and CDR2 SQIVND come from the germline V gene (reference sequence). CDR3 region: CASSIYAGGYEQYF. CDR3 bases: TGTGCCAGTAGTATTTATGCAGGGGGGTACGAGCAGTACTTC.

The chain carries TRBV6-6 and TRBJ1-4; D unclear. Trimming shortened V by 8 bases and J by 3 bases, and 7 bases separated the two germline ends. The CDR3 runs to 12 residues. Germline assignment: CDR1 MNHNY and CDR2 SVGAGI (reference sequence). In DNA, the CDR3 is TGTGCCAGCTTCTCCCCTAATGAAAAACTGTTTTTT. It encodes CASFSPNEKLFF.

This clone showed up just a few times. The V gene is TRBV30, the J gene TRBJ1-6, with TRBD1 matching over 10 bases. The CDR3 spans 14 residues. Trimming removed 5 bases from V and 5 bases from J; junction bases left unmatched: 3. Per germline, CDR1 GTSNPN and CDR2 SVGIG (reference sequence). In DNA, the CDR3 is TGTGCCTGGGCCGGGACAGGGGATAATTCACCCCTCCACTTT. It translates to CAWAGTGDNSPLHF.

The V and J genes are TRBV14 and TRBJ2-1; D might be TRBD2 (5 bases). This CDR3 spans 14 amino acids. CDR1 is SGHDN, CDR2 FVKESK, per germline. With 4 bases removed from V and 4 bases from J, the gap between germline ends came to 11 bases. The CDR3 region is CASSRTAVYNEQFF. CDR3 bases: TGTGCCAGCAGCCGTACAGCGGTGTACAATGAGCAGTTCTTC.

This sequence joins TRBV19 and TRBJ2-3; 7 positions agree with TRBD2. The CDR3 is made up of 18 amino acids. The ends lost 2 bases at V and 2 bases at J; junction bases unmatched: 13. CDR1 and CDR2 (germline): LNHDA, SQIVND (reference sequence). The CDR3 loop reads CASSIQASGGVVTDTQYF. CDR3 DNA: TGTGCCAGTAGTATACAGGCTAGCGGAGGAGTAGTCACAGATACGCAGTATTTT.

The J gene is TRBJ1-4, the V gene TRBV27, with D possibly TRBD1 on 5 matching bases. Germline CDR1 is MNHEY and CDR2 is SMNVEV (reference sequence). CDR3 length: 17 residues. Trimming took 7 bases from V and 3 from J, leaving 21 bases between them. CDR3 in DNA: TGTGCCAGCAACCTATTAGGGATGGGGCTAGCTAATGAAAAACTGTTTTTT. It specifies CASNLLGMGLANEKLFF.

The rearrangement links TRBV6-5 to TRBJ2-2; perhaps TRBD2 as D (5 bases). The germline gives CDR1 MNHEY, CDR2 SVGAGI. V lost 2 bases to trimming and J lost 3 bases, with 10 bases between them. This CDR3 has 15 residues. The DNA of the CDR3 is TGTGCCAGCAGTTACAATGGAGGAGACACCGGGGAGCTGTTTTTT. Protein product: CASSYNGGDTGELFF.

The chain couples TRBV19 to TRBJ2-4, with D maybe TRBD2 (6 bases). In germline, CDR1 is LNHDA, CDR2 SQIVND (reference sequence). The CDR3 loop spans 16 amino acids. The V end lost 5 bases, the J end lost 3 bases, and 17 bases lay between the germline ends. For the CDR3, the DNA is TGTGCCAGTAGTCCGCGGCGGGATGATTTCAAAAACATTCAGTACTTC. Amino acids: CASSPRRDDFKNIQYF.

The chain combines TRBV15 with TRBJ2-1, with 13 nucleotides matching TRBD2. The CDR3 contains 18 residues. V lost 0 bases to trimming and J lost 7 bases; unmatched junction nucleotides: 9. Per the germline V gene, CDR1 is LNHNV and CDR2 is YYDKDF (reference sequence). As DNA, the CDR3 is TGTGCCACCAGCAGAGATGGACTAGCGGGAGTGTCCGGTAATGAGCAGTTCTTC. Its translation: CATSRDGLAGVSGNEQFF.

This clone was counted only a few times. The chain has TRBV5-4 and TRBJ2-7; 14 bases match TRBD2. CDR3 length: 13 amino acids. Trimming cost V 10 bases and J 3 bases; bases outside gene matches: 3. Germline CDR1 SGHNT, CDR2 YYREEE (reference sequence). CDR3 loop: CAGGTSGSYEQYF. CDR3 nucleotides: TGTGCCGGAGGGACTAGCGGGAGCTACGAGCAGTACTTC.

This chain uses TRBV7-6 with TRBJ2-2; 7 bases are shared with TRBD2. The length of the CDR3 is 15 residues. Germline assignment: CDR1 SGHVS and CDR2 FNYEAQ. Trimming at V came to 2 bases and at J to 4 bases, leaving 4 bases not matched to a gene. The CDR3 region is CASSLHGRPTGELFF. CDR3 nucleotides: TGTGCCAGCAGCTTACACGGGAGGCCCACCGGGGAGCTGTTTTTT. The whole variable domain, remainder taken from reference TRBV7-6 and TRBJ2-2, is GAGVSQSPRYKVTKRGQDVALRCDPISGHVSLYWYRQALGQGPEFLTYFNYEAQQDKSGLPNDRFSAERPEGSISTLTIQRTEQRDSAMYRCASSLHGRPTGELFFGEGSRLTVL.

The chain uses TRBV19 and TRBJ1-1, with TRBD1 matching over 7 bases. V dropped 11 bases and J dropped 0; count of bases not matched to a gene: 9. This CDR3 region has 14 residues. Germline V lookup: CDR1 LNHDA, CDR2 SQIVND (reference sequence). The CDR3 loop reads CAVQGINVNTEAFF. Written as DNA, the CDR3 is TGTGCCGTACAGGGGATTAACGTGAACACTGAAGCTTTCTTT.

This chain connects TRBV12-3 or TRBV12-4 to TRBJ1-1; D is undetermined. Trimming removed 6 bases from V and 5 bases from J, with 10 bases in between. CDR3 length equals 12 residues. The DNA of the CDR3 is TGTGCCAGCAGCCCAGGAGGGACTGAAGCTTTCTTT. Translating it yields CASSPGGTEAFF.

The chain recombines TRBV7-2 with TRBJ2-1; D is uncertain. The CDR3 consists of 13 residues. Germline V lookup: CDR1 SGHTA, CDR2 FQGNSA. V gave up 2 bases and J gave up 5 bases, with 7 bases separating them. CDR3 loop: CASSLYINNEQFF. The CDR3 DNA follows: TGTGCCAGCAGCTTATACATTAACAATGAGCAGTTCTTC.

The J gene is TRBJ1-1, the V gene TRBV15; maybe TRBD1 (5 bases). The germline V and J ends were trimmed by 0 bases and 3 bases, with 11 bases remaining between them. Germline CDR1 and CDR2: LNHNV and YYDKDF (reference sequence). The CDR3 runs to 15 residues. CDR3 DNA sequence: TGTGCCACCAGCAGAGATCCAGGGTTTGACACTGAAGCTTTCTTT. Its translation is CATSRDPGFDTEAFF. Full variable domain (outside the CDR3, taken from reference TRBV15 and TRBJ1-1): DAMVIQNPRYQVTQFGKPVTLSCSQTLNHNVMYWYQQKSSQAPKLLFHYYDKDFNNEADTPDNFQSRRPNTSFCFLDIRSPGLGDTAMYLCATSRDPGFDTEAFFGQGTRLTVV.

V and J are TRBV5-1 and TRBJ1-1, with D maybe TRBD1 (6 bases). The V and J ends lost 4 bases and 4 bases respectively, with 14 bases between them. CDR1 is SGHRS, CDR2 YFSETQ, per germline. This CDR3 has 14 amino acids. CDR3 sequence: CASSGAGVGTEAFF. CDR3 coding DNA: TGCGCCAGCAGCGGGGCAGGGGTAGGCACTGAAGCTTTCTTT.